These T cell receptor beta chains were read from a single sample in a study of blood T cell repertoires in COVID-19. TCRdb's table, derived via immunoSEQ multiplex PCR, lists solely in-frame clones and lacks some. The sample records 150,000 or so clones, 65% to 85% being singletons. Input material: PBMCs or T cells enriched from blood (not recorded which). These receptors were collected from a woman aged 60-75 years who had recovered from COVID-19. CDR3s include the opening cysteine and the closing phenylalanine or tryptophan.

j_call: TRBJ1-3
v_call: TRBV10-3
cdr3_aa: CAISELAVGSGNTIYF

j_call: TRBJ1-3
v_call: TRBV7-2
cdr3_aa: CASSAGQFSGNTIYF

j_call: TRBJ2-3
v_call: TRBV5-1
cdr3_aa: CASSFGDRVTDTQYF

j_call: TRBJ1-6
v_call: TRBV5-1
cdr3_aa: CASSSEGQDNSPLHF

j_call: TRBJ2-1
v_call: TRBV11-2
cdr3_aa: CASSLVVGTSYNEQFF

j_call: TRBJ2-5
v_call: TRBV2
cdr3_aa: CASSDLVLAGVGETQYF

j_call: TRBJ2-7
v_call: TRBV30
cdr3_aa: CAWTSLRGTTYEQYF

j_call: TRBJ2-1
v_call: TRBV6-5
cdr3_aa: CASRPRDRVFNEQFF

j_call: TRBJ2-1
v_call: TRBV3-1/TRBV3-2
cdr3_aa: CASSRPAGGGYNEQFF

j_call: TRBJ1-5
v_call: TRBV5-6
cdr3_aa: CASSLGLDGLRNQPQHF

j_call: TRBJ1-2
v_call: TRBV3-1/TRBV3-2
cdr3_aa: CASSQGDYGYTF

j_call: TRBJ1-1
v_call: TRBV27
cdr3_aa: CASSLGQRNTEAFF

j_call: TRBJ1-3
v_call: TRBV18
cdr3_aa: CASSPFTDPGNTIYF

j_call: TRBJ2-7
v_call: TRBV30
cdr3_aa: CAWSEVTVSYEQYF

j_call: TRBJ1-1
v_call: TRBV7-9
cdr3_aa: CASSPIGRMRDTEAFF

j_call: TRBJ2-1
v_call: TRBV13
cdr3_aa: CASSSGQLYGEQFF

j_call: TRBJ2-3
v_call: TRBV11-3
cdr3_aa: CASSLEGGFTDTQYF

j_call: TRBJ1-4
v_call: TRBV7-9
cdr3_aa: CASSPRAGTNEKLFF

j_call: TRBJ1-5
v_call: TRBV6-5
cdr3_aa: CASSYSSMGNQPQHF

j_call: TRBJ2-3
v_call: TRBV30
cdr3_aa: CAWSDGVTDTQYF

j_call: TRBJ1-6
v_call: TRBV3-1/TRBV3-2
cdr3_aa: CASSQDRVASPLHF

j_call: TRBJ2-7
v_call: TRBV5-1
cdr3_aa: CASSLAYVRRTSYEQYF

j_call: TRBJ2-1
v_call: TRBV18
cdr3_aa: CASGLGGGRNEQFF

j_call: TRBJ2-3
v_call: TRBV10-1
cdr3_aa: CASSDFSSTDTQYF

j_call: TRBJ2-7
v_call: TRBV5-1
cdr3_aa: CASSRDTFYEQYF

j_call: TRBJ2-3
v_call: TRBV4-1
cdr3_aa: CASSQGPAGLASDTQYF

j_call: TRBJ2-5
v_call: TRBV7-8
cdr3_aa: CASSLGVSGVETQYF

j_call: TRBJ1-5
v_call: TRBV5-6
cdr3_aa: CASSEGQAVAGFPQHF

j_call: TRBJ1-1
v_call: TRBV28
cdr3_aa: CASSLGQDNTEAFF

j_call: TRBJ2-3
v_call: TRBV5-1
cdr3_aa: CASSSFGAVTDTQYF

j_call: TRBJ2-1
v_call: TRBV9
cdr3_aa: CASRATGLPEGEQFF

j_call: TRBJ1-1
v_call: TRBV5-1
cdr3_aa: CASSLQGKGVTEAFF

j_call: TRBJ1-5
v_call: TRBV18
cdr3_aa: CASSPMGSNQPQHF

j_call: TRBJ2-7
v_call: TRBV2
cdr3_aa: CASSADSYEQYF

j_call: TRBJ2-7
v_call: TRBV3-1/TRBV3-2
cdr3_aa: CASSPTGRGLSYEQYF

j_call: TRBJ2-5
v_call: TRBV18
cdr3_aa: CASSEGGQETQYF

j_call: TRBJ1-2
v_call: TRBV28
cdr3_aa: CASSGQTGFGGYGYTF

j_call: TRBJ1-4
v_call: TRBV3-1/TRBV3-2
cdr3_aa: CATSDRGDEKLFF

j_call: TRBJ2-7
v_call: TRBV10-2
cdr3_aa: CASSENSPRVVYEQYF

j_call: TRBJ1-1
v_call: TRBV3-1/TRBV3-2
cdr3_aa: CASRGLRRGTGGRGTEAFF

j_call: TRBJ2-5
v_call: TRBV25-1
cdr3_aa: CASSEFLGGQETQYF

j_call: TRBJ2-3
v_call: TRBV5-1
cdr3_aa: CASSLGRGGLDTQYF

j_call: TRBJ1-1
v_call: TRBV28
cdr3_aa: CASNLPGQGAFTEAFF

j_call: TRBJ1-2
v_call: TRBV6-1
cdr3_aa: CASSEGRDYGYTF

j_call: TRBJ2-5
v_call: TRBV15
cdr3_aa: CATSIIGLTQYF